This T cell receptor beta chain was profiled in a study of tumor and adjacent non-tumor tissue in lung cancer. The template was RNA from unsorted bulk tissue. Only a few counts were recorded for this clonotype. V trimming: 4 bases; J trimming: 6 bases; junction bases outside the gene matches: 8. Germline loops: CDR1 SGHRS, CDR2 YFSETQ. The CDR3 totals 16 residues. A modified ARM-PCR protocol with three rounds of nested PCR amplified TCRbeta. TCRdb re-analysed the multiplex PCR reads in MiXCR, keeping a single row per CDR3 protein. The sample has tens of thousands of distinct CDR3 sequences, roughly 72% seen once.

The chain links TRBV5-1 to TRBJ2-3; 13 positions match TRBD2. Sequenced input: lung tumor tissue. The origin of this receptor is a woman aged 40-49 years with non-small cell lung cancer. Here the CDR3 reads CASSLRTSGGSDTQYF. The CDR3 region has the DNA TGCGCCAGCAGCCTTAGGACTAGCGGGGGTTCGGATACGCAGTATTTT. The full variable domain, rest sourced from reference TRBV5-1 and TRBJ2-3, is KAGVTQTPRYLIKTRGQQVTLSCSPISGHRSVSWYQQTPGQGLQFLFEYFSETQRNKGNFPGRFSGRQFSNSRSEMNVSTLELGDSALYLCASSLRTSGGSDTQYFGPGTRLTVL.